Listed below are T cell receptor beta chains from one sample, sequenced in a study of T-cell reconstitution after alpha-beta-depleted transplantation in children. TCRdb used MiXCR to reprocess the PCR reads, holding one entry per CDR3 protein. Here the sample spans some 130,000 distinct CDR3 sequences, roughly 9.7% being singletons. The sequencing used PBMCs, mostly from graft donor cells, collected 180 days after TCRalphabeta/CD19-depleted stem cell transplant. These receptors originate from a girl under three years old who had a stem cell transplant for combined immunodeficiency, so the T cells may come from the graft donor. CDR3s include the opening cysteine and the closing phenylalanine or tryptophan. The order of the fields is V gene, clone size, J gene, D gene, CDR3 DNA, CDR3 protein. A D gene is named only where the DNA matches it firmly. Some rows mark clone size as missing; the rest say once, few, many or name a class of expanded clone.

>TRBV24-1|few|TRBJ2-3|TRBD1
TGTGCCACCAGTGATCGCGCGGGACAGGGTAAAGATACGCAGTATTTT
CATSDRAGQGKDTQYF
>TRBV28|few|TRBJ2-7|-
TGTGCCAGCAGTTTAGTTGGGCTATTCGAGCAGTACTTC
CASSLVGLFEQYF
>TRBV20-1|few|TRBJ2-3|TRBD1
TGCAGTGCTAGAGGGGGACAGGGGGCCCCCTACACAGATACGCAGTATTTT
CSARGGQGAPYTDTQYF
>TRBV10-3|many|TRBJ1-1|-
TGTGCCATCAGTGAGTCCTCGCGGGGGGCGGGCATGAACACTGAAGCTTTCTTT
CAISESSRGAGMNTEAFF
>TRBV3-1|-|TRBJ2-3|-
TGTGCCAGCAGCCAAGCTTACGGGATGATGATGTACACAGATACGCAGTATTTT
CASSQAYGMMMYTDTQYF
>TRBV7-2|many|TRBJ1-2|-
TGTGCCAGCAGCTTAGTGAACTATGGCTACACCTTC
CASSLVNYGYTF
>TRBV20-1|many|TRBJ2-5|-
TGCAGTGCTAGAGTCCCTCAAGGGAGAGCCCAGTACTTC
CSARVPQGRAQYF
>TRBV7-2|few|TRBJ2-1|-
TGTGCCAGCAGCTCCCCTGGGTATGAGCAGTTCTTC
CASSSPGYEQFF
>TRBV7-2|many|TRBJ2-3|-
TGTGCCAGCAGCTGGGGACGCACAGATACGCAGTATTTT
CASSWGRTDTQYF
>TRBV5-5|many|TRBJ2-2|-
TGTGCCAGCAGCCATACAGGGACCGGGGAGCTGTTTTTT
CASSHTGTGELFF
>TRBV5-5|many|TRBJ2-5|TRBD2
TGTGCCAGCAGCCTCGGACTAGCGGAGGGCCAAGAGACCCAGTACTTC
CASSLGLAEGQETQYF
>TRBV5-1|-|TRBJ1-3|-
TGCGCCAGCAGCTTGGAACCGCCGAGCTCTGGAAACACCATATATTTT
CASSLEPPSSGNTIYF
>TRBV10-3|-|TRBJ1-1|-
TGTGCCATCAGTGAGGCCTTGAACACTGAAGCTTTCTTT
CAISEALNTEAFF
>TRBV6-5|few|TRBJ2-7|-
TGTGCCAGCAGTTATGAGGGGGGGCTCGAGCAGTACTTC
CASSYEGGLEQYF
>TRBV20-1|few|TRBJ2-7|-
TGCACCGTACGGGACGGTCAATCCTACGAGCAGTACTTC
CTVRDGQSYEQYF
>TRBV6-5|-|TRBJ1-2|-
TGTGCCAGCAGTTACTCCCCCCAGGCTAGCTATGGCTACACCTTC
CASSYSPQASYGYTF
>TRBV12-3/TRBV12-4|few|TRBJ2-7|-
TGTGCCAGCAGGGGGGACGGATCCTACGAGCAGTACTTC
CASRGDGSYEQYF
>TRBV6-2/TRBV6-3|many|TRBJ2-5|-
TGTGCCAGCAGTTATCGGGCAGCAAAAGAGACCCAGTACTTC
CASSYRAAKETQYF
>TRBV18|few|TRBJ2-7|TRBD1
TGTGCCAGCTCCTCCGGGACAGCTCCCTACGAGCAGTACTTC
CASSSGTAPYEQYF
>TRBV10-2|-|TRBJ1-1|-
TGCGCCAGCAGTGAATACACTGAAGCTTTCTTT
CASSEYTEAFF
>TRBV5-1|few|TRBJ2-1|TRBD2
TGCGCCAGCAGACTAGCGGGAGGGCAGGGTGAGCAGTTCTTC
CASRLAGGQGEQFF
>TRBV20-1|many|TRBJ2-1|-
TGCAGTGCTAGGGGCTCCTACAATGAGCAGTTCTTC
CSARGSYNEQFF